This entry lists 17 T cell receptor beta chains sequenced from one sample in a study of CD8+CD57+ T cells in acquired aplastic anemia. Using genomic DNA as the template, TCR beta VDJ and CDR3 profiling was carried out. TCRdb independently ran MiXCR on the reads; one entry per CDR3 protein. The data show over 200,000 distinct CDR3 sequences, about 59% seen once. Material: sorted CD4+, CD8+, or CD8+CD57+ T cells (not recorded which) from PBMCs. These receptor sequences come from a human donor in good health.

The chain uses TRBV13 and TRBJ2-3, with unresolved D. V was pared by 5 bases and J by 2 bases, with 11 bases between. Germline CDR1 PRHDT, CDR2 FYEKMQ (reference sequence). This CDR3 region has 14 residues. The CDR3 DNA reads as TGTGCCAGCAGCGTAGCAAGCCCCACAGATACGCAGTATTTT. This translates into CASSVASPTDTQYF.

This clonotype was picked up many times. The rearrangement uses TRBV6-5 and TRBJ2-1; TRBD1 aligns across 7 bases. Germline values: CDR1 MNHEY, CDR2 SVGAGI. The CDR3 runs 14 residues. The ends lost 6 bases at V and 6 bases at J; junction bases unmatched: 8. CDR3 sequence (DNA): TGTGCCAGCAGAAGACAGGGAAAGGGCAATGAGCAGTTCTTC. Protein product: CASRRQGKGNEQFF.

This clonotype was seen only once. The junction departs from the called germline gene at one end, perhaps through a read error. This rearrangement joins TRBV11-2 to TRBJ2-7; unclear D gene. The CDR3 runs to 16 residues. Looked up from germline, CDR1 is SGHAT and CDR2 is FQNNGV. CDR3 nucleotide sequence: TGCGCCAGCAGCCGAGATACGGCAGGACCCCGGGACGAGCAGTACTTC. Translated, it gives CASSRDTAGPRDEQYF.

The CDR3 DNA is TGCGCCAGCAGCTTGGAAGCGGAATTCACAGATACGCAGTATTTT. Its protein product is CASSLEAEFTDTQYF. This chain uses TRBV5-1 with TRBJ2-3, with D perhaps TRBD2 (5 bases). Germline V CDR1 and CDR2: SGHRS, YFSETQ. Between the trimmed V and J ends, which lost 0 bases and 2 bases, there was a span of 10 bases. This CDR3 contains 15 residues.

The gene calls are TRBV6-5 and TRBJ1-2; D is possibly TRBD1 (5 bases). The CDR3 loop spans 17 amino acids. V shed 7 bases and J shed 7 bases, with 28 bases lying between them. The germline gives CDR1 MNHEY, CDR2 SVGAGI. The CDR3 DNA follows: TGTGCCAGCACTAACATGGTGGCGGGACGGGGAATACCTGGCTACACCTTC. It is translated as CASTNMVAGRGIPGYTF.

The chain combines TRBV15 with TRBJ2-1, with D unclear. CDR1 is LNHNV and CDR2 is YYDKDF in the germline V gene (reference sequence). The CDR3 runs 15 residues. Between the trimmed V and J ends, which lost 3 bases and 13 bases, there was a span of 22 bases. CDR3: CATSRVKGRQETQFF. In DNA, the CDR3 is TGTGCCACCAGCAGGGTAAAGGGCAGACAAGAGACCCAGTTCTTC.

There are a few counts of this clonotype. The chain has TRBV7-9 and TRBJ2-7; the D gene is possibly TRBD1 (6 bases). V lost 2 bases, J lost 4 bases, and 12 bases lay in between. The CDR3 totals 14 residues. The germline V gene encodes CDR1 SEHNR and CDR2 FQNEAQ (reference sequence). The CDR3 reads CASSLRDMPYEQYF. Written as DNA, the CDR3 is TGTGCCAGCAGCTTAAGGGACATGCCATACGAGCAGTACTTC.

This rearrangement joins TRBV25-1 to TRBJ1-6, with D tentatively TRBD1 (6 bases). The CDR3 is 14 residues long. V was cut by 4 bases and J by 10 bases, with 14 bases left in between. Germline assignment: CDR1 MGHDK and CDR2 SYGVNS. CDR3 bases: TGTGCCAGCAGTGGAGGACAGACCTACTCACCCCTCCACTTT. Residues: CASSGGQTYSPLHF.

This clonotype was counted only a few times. The CDR3 loop reads CASSNPGAAAYRSYNEQFF. CDR3 DNA sequence: TGTGCCAGCAGCAACCCGGGAGCGGCAGCCTACAGGTCCTACAATGAGCAGTTCTTC. The V call is TRBV12-3 or TRBV12-4, the J call TRBJ2-1; D is perhaps TRBD2 (6 bases). The CDR3 length is 19 residues. Deletions cut 6 bases from V and 1 base from J, with 25 bases between.

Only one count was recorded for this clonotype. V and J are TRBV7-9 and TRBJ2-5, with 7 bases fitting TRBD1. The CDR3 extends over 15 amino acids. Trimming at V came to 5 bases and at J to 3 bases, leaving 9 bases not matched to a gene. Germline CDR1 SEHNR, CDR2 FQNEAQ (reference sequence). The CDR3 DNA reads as TGTGCCAGCAGCCACACGACAGGGATAGAAGAGACCCAGTACTTC. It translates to CASSHTTGIEETQYF.

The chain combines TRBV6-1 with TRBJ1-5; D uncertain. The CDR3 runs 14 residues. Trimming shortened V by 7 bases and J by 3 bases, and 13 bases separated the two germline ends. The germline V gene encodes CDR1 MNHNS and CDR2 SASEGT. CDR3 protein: CASKVGLSNQPQHF. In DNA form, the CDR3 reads TGTGCCAGCAAAGTGGGCCTTTCCAATCAGCCCCAGCATTTT.

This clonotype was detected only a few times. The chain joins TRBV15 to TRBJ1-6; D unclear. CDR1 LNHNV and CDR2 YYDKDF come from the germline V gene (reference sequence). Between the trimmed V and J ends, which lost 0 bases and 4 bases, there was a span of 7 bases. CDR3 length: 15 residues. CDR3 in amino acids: CATSRDNSYNSPLHF. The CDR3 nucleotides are TGTGCCACCAGCAGAGATAATTCGTATAATTCACCCCTCCACTTT.

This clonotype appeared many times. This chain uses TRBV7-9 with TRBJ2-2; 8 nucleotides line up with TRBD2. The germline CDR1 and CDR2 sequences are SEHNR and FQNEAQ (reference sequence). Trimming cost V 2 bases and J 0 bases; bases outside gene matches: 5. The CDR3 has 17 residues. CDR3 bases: TGTGCCAGCAGCTTAAGTTCCGGGGGGGCGAACACCGGGGAGCTGTTTTTT. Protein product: CASSLSSGGANTGELFF.

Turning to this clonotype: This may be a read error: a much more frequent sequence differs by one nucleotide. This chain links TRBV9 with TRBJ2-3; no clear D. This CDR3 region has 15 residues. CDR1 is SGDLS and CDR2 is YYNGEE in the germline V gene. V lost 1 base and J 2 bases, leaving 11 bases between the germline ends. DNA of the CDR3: TGTGCCAGCAGCGTATATGAGCAGGACACAGATACGCAGTATTTT. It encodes CASSVYEQDTDTQYF.

The CDR3 bases are TGTGCCAGCAGTGAAGGACTAGCGGGGGGCCTATTCCAAGAGACCCAGTACTTC. This codes for CASSEGLAGGLFQETQYF. V is TRBV2 and J is TRBJ2-5, with TRBD2 identical over 13 bases. CDR1 SNHLY and CDR2 FYNNEI come from the germline V gene. The V segment lost 1 base and the J segment 1 base; nucleotides outside the gene matches: 6. The CDR3 length is 18 residues.

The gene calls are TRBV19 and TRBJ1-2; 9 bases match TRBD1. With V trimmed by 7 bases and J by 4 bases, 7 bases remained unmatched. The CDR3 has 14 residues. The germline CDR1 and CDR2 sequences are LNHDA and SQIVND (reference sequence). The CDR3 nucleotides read TGTGCCAGTACCCAACAGGGGGCGATCTATGGCTACACCTTC. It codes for CASTQQGAIYGYTF.

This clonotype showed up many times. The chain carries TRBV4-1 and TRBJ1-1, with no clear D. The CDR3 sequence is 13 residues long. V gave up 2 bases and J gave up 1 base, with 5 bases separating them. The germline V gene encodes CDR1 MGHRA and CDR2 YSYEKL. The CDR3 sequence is CASSQRTNTEAFF. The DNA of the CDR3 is TGCGCCAGCAGCCAAAGGACGAACACTGAAGCTTTCTTT.